Many counts were recorded for the clone carrying this T cell receptor (beta chain). The source of the sample is a study of blood T cells in healthy people across ages. This CDR3 spans 13 amino acids. The V end was cut by 3 bases, the J end by 6 bases, with 15 bases between. The V gene's germline CDR1 is SQVTM and CDR2 ANQGSEA. A second PCR of roughly 7 to 11 cycles used a sample-barcoded 5' primer and a J-beta primer mix. TCRdb reanalysed the 5' RACE reads using MiXCR and keeps one entry per CDR3 protein. The data hold 850,000 to 1,000,000 distinct CDR3 sequences, with 48% observed a single time. The chain couples TRBV29-1 to TRBJ2-7; D perhaps matches TRBD2 (7 bases). The clonotype was recovered from a man aged 25 to 45 in good health. The specimen sequenced was blood. In DNA, the CDR3 is TGCAGCGTTGAGGGGGACGGGGGGCGCGAGCAGTACTTC. Translating gives CSVEGDGGREQYF.